These 6 T cell receptor beta chains share one sample of origin, sequenced in a study of identical twins. TCRdb ran MiXCR on the 5' RACE reads and lists one entry per CDR3 protein. This table holds 450,000 to 600,000 distinct CDR3 sequences, 20% to 25% found once. This sample also belongs to another study, concerning yellow fever vaccine responses in identical twins.

The sample taken for sequencing was CD4+ T cells sorted from blood. Receptors were obtained from a young woman in good health.

This clonotype was counted ten times or more. This chain joins TRBV12-3 or TRBV12-4 and TRBJ1-1, with a weak D call TRBD1 (5 bases). This CDR3 has 13 amino acids. V shed 4 bases and J shed 5 bases, with 11 bases lying between them. The CDR3 region is CASSSGRVTEAFF. Here the CDR3 DNA reads TGTGCCAGCAGTTCAGGGAGGGTAACTGAAGCTTTCTTT.

The chain employs TRBV20-1 and TRBJ2-1; 12 bases are a match to TRBD2. Per germline, CDR1 DFQATT and CDR2 SNEGSKA (reference sequence). The CDR3 consists of 16 residues. Trimming took 2 bases from V and 1 from J; bases not matched to a gene: 3. In DNA, the CDR3 is TGCAGTGCTAGAACTAGCGGGAGGCCTTCCTACAATGAGCAGTTCTTC. This gives the protein CSARTSGRPSYNEQFF.

The J gene is TRBJ1-1, the V gene TRBV3-1; 7 nucleotides line up with TRBD1. The CDR3 runs to 15 residues. Per the germline V gene, CDR1 is LGHDT and CDR2 is YNNKEL (reference sequence). Trimming cost V 3 bases and J 3 bases; bases outside gene matches: 7. In DNA, the CDR3 is TGTGCCAGCAGCCATCCGGACAGGCAATACACTGAAGCTTTCTTT. It is translated as CASSHPDRQYTEAFF.

This clonotype has just a few counts. This chain joins TRBV12-3 or TRBV12-4 and TRBJ1-4, with 7 bases fitting TRBD1. There are 13 residues in the CDR3. With V trimmed by 5 bases and J by 7 bases, 4 bases remained unmatched. CDR3 amino acids: CASSPRDSEKLFF. DNA for the CDR3: TGTGCCAGCAGTCCCCGGGACAGTGAAAAACTGTTTTTT.

This clonotype showed up just a few times. This chain connects TRBV27 to TRBJ1-1; D is possibly TRBD1 (5 bases). Trimming removed 2 bases from V and 4 bases from J, with 17 bases in between. Per the germline V gene, CDR1 is MNHEY and CDR2 is SMNVEV (reference sequence). The CDR3 is made up of 16 amino acids. CDR3 sequence: CASSLGPAKGVTEAFF. The CDR3 region has the DNA TGTGCCAGCAGTTTAGGTCCAGCTAAAGGGGTCACTGAAGCTTTCTTT.

The V and J genes are TRBV3-1 and TRBJ1-5; TRBD1 might be the D (6 bases). Germline values: CDR1 LGHDT, CDR2 YNNKEL (reference sequence). V lost 1 base and J lost 2, with 9 bases in between. This CDR3 is built from 15 residues. CDR3 nucleotide sequence: TGTGCCAGCAGCCAAGGCAGGGGACGCAATCAGCCCCAGCATTTT. As protein: CASSQGRGRNQPQHF.